The rows below give T cell receptor beta chains drawn from one sample of a study of blood T cell repertoires in COVID-19. Repertoires were generated with immunoSEQ multiplex PCR, while TCRdb's copy carries only in-frame clones and drops some. The sample includes about 250,000 clones, 80% to 95% of them seen just once. Sequenced input: PBMCs or T cells enriched from blood (not recorded which). The receptor set was obtained from a woman under 30 who had recovered from COVID-19. Each CDR3 is given with its conserved first and last residue. A D gene is named only where the DNA matches it firmly. Clone size is not always given. Where it is, it says once, few, many or a class for expanded clones.

>TRBV3-1/TRBV3-2|TRBJ1-1|.|.
CASSPLVNTEAFF
TGTGCCAGCAGCCCCCTAGTTAACACTGAAGCTTTCTTT
>TRBV2|TRBJ1-4|.|.
CASSGTGGEKLFF
TGTGCCAGCAGCGGGACGGGAGGAGAAAAACTGTTTTTT
>TRBV5-5|TRBJ1-2|TRBD1|.
CASSLVPGQYHDGYTF
TGTGCCAGCAGCTTAGTCCCGGGACAGTATCATGACGGCTACACCTTC
>TRBV29-1|TRBJ2-2|TRBD1|.
CSVGQRNTGELFF
TGCAGCGTGGGACAGCGGAACACCGGGGAGCTGTTTTTT
>TRBV3-1/TRBV3-2|TRBJ2-5|.|.
CASSQERGETQYF
TGTGCCAGCAGCCAAGAGCGAGGAGAGACCCAGTACTTC
>TRBV9|TRBJ2-3|.|.
CASSGGDRTDTQYF
TGTGCCAGCAGCGGGGGGGATCGCACAGATACGCAGTATTTT
>TRBV6-5|TRBJ2-7|.|.
CASKRRTEGSYEQYF
TGTGCCAGCAAACGACGGACAGAAGGTTCCTACGAGCAGTACTTC
>TRBV15|TRBJ1-5|.|few
CATRAGNQPQHF
TGTGCCACAAGAGCGGGGAATCAGCCCCAGCATTTT
>TRBV5-8|TRBJ1-2|TRBD1|.
CATRDSRAYGYTF
TGTGCCACCCGGGACAGCCGGGCCTATGGCTACACCTTC
>TRBV4-2|TRBJ2-4|TRBD1|once
CASSQDGAGGNLAKNIQYF
TGTGCCAGCAGCCAAGATGGCGCAGGGGGCAATCTGGCCAAAAACATTCAGTACTTC
>TRBV18|TRBJ1-5|TRBD1|.
CASRPRGQGVRSNQPQHF
TGTGCCAGCAGGCCAAGAGGTCAGGGGGTGAGAAGCAATCAGCCCCAGCATTTT
>TRBV2|TRBJ1-2|TRBD1|.
CASRRDRGDYTF
TGTGCCAGCAGGAGGGACAGGGGGGACTACACCTTC
>TRBV20-1|TRBJ2-7|.|once
CSASSAYYEQYF
TGCAGTGCTAGTAGCGCGTACTACGAGCAGTACTTC
>TRBV5-1|TRBJ1-2|.|.
CASSSDRRYTF
TGCGCCAGCAGCTCCGACAGGCGCTACACCTTC